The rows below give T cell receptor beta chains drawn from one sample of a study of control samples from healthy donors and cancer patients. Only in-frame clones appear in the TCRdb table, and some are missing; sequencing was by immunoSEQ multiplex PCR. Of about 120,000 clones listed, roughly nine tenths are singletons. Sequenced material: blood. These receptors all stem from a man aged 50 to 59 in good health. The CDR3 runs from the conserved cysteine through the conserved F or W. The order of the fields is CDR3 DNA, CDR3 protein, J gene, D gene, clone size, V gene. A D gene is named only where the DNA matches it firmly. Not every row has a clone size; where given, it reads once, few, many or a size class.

CDR3nt: TGCAGCGTTGAGAAGGGACTCACTGAAGCTTTCTTT; CDR3aa: CSVEKGLTEAFF; j_gene: TRBJ1-1; d_gene: -; abundance: -; v_gene: TRBV29-1
CDR3nt: TGTGCCAGCAGTTACTCGGTTGAGGGCTGGTCCTACGAGCAGTACTTC; CDR3aa: CASSYSVEGWSYEQYF; j_gene: TRBJ2-7; d_gene: -; abundance: -; v_gene: TRBV6-2/TRBV6-3
CDR3nt: TGTGCCAGCAGCTTCCTAGGACAGGGGGCGTTGACCTATGGCTACACCTTC; CDR3aa: CASSFLGQGALTYGYTF; j_gene: TRBJ1-2; d_gene: TRBD1; abundance: -; v_gene: TRBV5-6
CDR3nt: TGTGCCAGCAGTCGGACTAGCGGGGGCTACAATGAGCAGTTCTTC; CDR3aa: CASSRTSGGYNEQFF; j_gene: TRBJ2-1; d_gene: TRBD2; abundance: few; v_gene: TRBV2
CDR3nt: TGTGCCTGGAGTGTAATGGGCCCCACCCGAAACACCATATATTTT; CDR3aa: CAWSVMGPTRNTIYF; j_gene: TRBJ1-3; d_gene: -; abundance: -; v_gene: TRBV30
CDR3nt: TGTGCCAGCAGCCCCACCCAGGGTGGTAGGTACGAGCAGTACTTC; CDR3aa: CASSPTQGGRYEQYF; j_gene: TRBJ2-7; d_gene: -; abundance: -; v_gene: TRBV3-1/TRBV3-2
CDR3nt: TGCGCCAGCAGGGCCCAGGGGGCGGAAGAAAAACTGTTTTTT; CDR3aa: CASRAQGAEEKLFF; j_gene: TRBJ1-4; d_gene: TRBD1; abundance: -; v_gene: TRBV4-1
CDR3nt: TGTGCCAGCAGCTCAATTTTAGGAGGTCCCTCTGGAAACACCATATATTTT; CDR3aa: CASSSILGGPSGNTIYF; j_gene: TRBJ1-3; d_gene: -; abundance: -; v_gene: TRBV5-6
CDR3nt: TGTGCCAGCAGCCTAGCCGGCACGGAGATTCAGTACTTC; CDR3aa: CASSLAGTEIQYF; j_gene: TRBJ2-4; d_gene: -; abundance: -; v_gene: TRBV7-9
CDR3nt: TGTGCCAGCAGCCCCCAGGCGGGGAATGATCAGCCCCAGCATTTT; CDR3aa: CASSPQAGNDQPQHF; j_gene: TRBJ1-5; d_gene: -; abundance: -; v_gene: TRBV3-1/TRBV3-2
CDR3nt: TGTGCCAGCAGTTCCTCTGGAGGGCCCAAAAACATTCAGTACTTC; CDR3aa: CASSSSGGPKNIQYF; j_gene: TRBJ2-4; d_gene: -; abundance: -; v_gene: TRBV6-5
CDR3nt: TGTGCCAGCAGCGTAAAGGAAAACAGGCTGAACACTGAAGCTTTCTTT; CDR3aa: CASSVKENRLNTEAFF; j_gene: TRBJ1-1; d_gene: -; abundance: -; v_gene: TRBV9
CDR3nt: TGTGCCAGCAGCTTAAGGAGCGGGGGGGCGGCGGATACGCAGTATTTT; CDR3aa: CASSLRSGGAADTQYF; j_gene: TRBJ2-3; d_gene: TRBD2; abundance: -; v_gene: TRBV7-2
CDR3nt: TGTGCCAGCAGCTTAGGGGGCGGACCTTACAATGAGCAGTTCTTC; CDR3aa: CASSLGGGPYNEQFF; j_gene: TRBJ2-1; d_gene: -; abundance: -; v_gene: TRBV7-2
CDR3nt: TGCGCCAGCAGCTTACCGGAAAAGACCCAGTACTTC; CDR3aa: CASSLPEKTQYF; j_gene: TRBJ2-5; d_gene: -; abundance: -; v_gene: TRBV5-1
CDR3nt: TGTGCCAGCAGTGCGGGACAGATCTCCGTTGCAACTAATGAAAAACTGTTTTTT; CDR3aa: CASSAGQISVATNEKLFF; j_gene: TRBJ1-4; d_gene: TRBD1; abundance: -; v_gene: TRBV27
CDR3nt: TGTGCCAGTAGTTTCGCAGGGAAGAACACTGAAGCTTTCTTT; CDR3aa: CASSFAGKNTEAFF; j_gene: TRBJ1-1; d_gene: -; abundance: -; v_gene: TRBV19
CDR3nt: TGTGCCAGCAGTGTCAGGGTTAGCAATAATTCACCCCTCCACTTT; CDR3aa: CASSVRVSNNSPLHF; j_gene: TRBJ1-6; d_gene: -; abundance: -; v_gene: TRBV27
CDR3nt: TGCGCCAGCAGCTTGGAGGTGGATACGCAGTATTTT; CDR3aa: CASSLEVDTQYF; j_gene: TRBJ2-3; d_gene: -; abundance: -; v_gene: TRBV5-1
CDR3nt: TGTGCCAGCAGCCGCCGGGAAAACACTGAAGCTTTCTTT; CDR3aa: CASSRRENTEAFF; j_gene: TRBJ1-1; d_gene: -; abundance: -; v_gene: TRBV12-3/TRBV12-4
CDR3nt: TGTGCCAGCAGTGTGGAGGGTTTATATTACGAGCAGTACTTC; CDR3aa: CASSVEGLYYEQYF; j_gene: TRBJ2-7; d_gene: -; abundance: -; v_gene: TRBV27